This T cell receptor beta chain was sequenced during a study of naive CD8 T cells in extremely preterm neonates. Study-wide results and limits: Relative to older groups, preterm infants had shorter, less trimmed CDR3s with fewer N additions.

Note on this clone: The target antigen is unknown.

Trimming took off 0 bases at V and 5 bases at J, with 15 bases between the two ends. The CDR3 has 15 amino acids. CDR1 and CDR2 (germline): SGHNT, YYREEE (reference sequence). Libraries were prepared by immunoSEQ multiplex PCR; TCRdb keeps only in-frame clonotypes and omits some of them. The sample includes about 7,900 clones, around 98% seen only once; the top ten take around 2.6%. This receptor was identified in a human donor in good health. The genes are TRBV5-4 and TRBJ2-7, with a tentative D call TRBD1 (5 bases). Material for sequencing was naive CD8+ T cells from blood. DNA for the CDR3: TGTGCCAGCAGCTTGGGGGGCTTAGAAAGGGACGAGCAGTACTTC. It yields the protein CASSLGGLERDEQYF.